This T cell receptor (beta chain) was sequenced for a study of beta chain features in type 1 diabetes. Background on the study: Patients were similar to healthy donors in age and gender (as well as in cell yields). All samples together contributed 107,917,701 sorted cells for examination.

As concerns this clone: Its antigen is undetermined.

Overall study results and limits: Shortening that was moderate but significant affected the TCRB CDR3s of Type 1 diabetes patients in all four CD4+ subsets.

V lost 4 bases and J lost 1, with 11 bases in between. The CDR3 length is 15 residues. Germline V gene sequence: CDR1 SGHNT, CDR2 YYREEE (reference sequence). Isolated RNA was reverse transcribed in full, so expressed TCRB transcripts were sequenced. The assay was immunoSEQ multiplex PCR, and TCRdb's table has in-frame clones only and misses some. The data contain approximately 250,000 clones, more than 15% of them seen just once; the ten biggest clones take up 0.065% to 0.095%. The chain carries TRBV5-4 and TRBJ2-2; D uncertain. The receptor's source is a man under 40 with type 1 diabetes. Sample: naive CD4+ T cells from blood. The CDR3 nucleotides are TGTGCCAGCAGCCGCAACGACGGGAACACCGGGGAGCTGTTTTTT. Translated, it gives CASSRNDGNTGELFF.